This T cell receptor (beta chain) was documented in a study of blood T cell repertoires in COVID-19. Looking at the study overall: The analysed material was cDNA or gDNA that came from T cells, B-cell-depleted T cells, or PBMCs.

TCRdb's table, derived via immunoSEQ multiplex PCR, lists solely in-frame clones and lacks some. The table lists more than 300,000 clones, nearly 90% of them singletons, with just under 9.5% in the top ten. Ages ranged from roughly 18 to 95 years, with residence in under 25 US areas. Participant-given clinical history determined each cohort assignment. What the recovered Cohort 3 donors had was two negative PCRs, clearance, or symptom resolution. The germline gives CDR1 MNHEY, CDR2 SMNVEV (reference sequence). The CDR3 has 12 residues. With 3 bases removed from V and 13 bases from J, the gap between germline ends came to 12 bases.

The chain combines TRBV27 with TRBJ2-2, with D perhaps matching TRBD1 (5 bases). The sequenced material came from PBMCs or T cells enriched from blood (not recorded which). The TCR originated in a woman aged 25 to 39 who had recovered from COVID-19. This CDR3 reads CASSFGQGGLFF. The CDR3 DNA reads TGTGCCAGCAGTTTCGGGCAGGGCGGGCTGTTTTTT.